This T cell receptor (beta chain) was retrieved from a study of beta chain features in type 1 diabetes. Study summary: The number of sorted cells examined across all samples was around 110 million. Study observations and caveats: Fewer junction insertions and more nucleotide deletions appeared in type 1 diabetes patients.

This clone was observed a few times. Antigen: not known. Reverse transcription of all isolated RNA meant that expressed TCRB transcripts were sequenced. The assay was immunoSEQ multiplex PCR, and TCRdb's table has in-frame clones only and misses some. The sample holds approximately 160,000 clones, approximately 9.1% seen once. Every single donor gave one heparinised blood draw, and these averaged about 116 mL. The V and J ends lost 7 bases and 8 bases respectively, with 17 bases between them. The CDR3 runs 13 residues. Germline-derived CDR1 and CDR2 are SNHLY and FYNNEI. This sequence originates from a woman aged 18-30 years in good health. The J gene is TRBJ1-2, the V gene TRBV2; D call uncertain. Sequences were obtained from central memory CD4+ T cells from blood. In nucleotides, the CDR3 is TGTGCCAGCACCTCGTCCGAAGCGGGGGGCTACACCTTC. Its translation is CASTSSEAGGYTF.